Sequencing of this TCR beta chain was carried out in a study of T cell changes during pregnancy in multiple sclerosis. In this sample, this clone turned up once. Deletions cut 1 base from V and 6 bases from J, with 15 bases between. The CDR3 sequence is 15 residues long. In germline, CDR1 is SGHDN, CDR2 FVKESK. The repertoire was sequenced with immunoSEQ multiplex PCR; TCRdb's copy has only in-frame clones and lacks some. The data show approximately 70,000 clones, 75% to 95% seen once. Specimen: peripheral blood, collected in the first trimester of pregnancy. This sequence was found in a female donor with multiple sclerosis, enrolled in a pregnancy study. J is TRBJ1-1 and V is TRBV14; D may be TRBD1 (5 bases). CDR3 in amino acids: CASSQGATWGAEAFF. The CDR3 coding sequence is TGTGCCAGCAGCCAAGGGGCTACTTGGGGGGCTGAAGCTTTCTTT.